The clone carrying this T cell receptor beta chain occurred once. The data were taken from a study of radiotherapy plus CTLA-4 blockade in lung cancer. Germline CDR1 is LGHNA and CDR2 is YSLEER. The length of the CDR3 is 17 residues. Trimming removed 3 bases from V and 4 bases from J, with 18 bases in between. Data came from immunoSEQ multiplex PCR; TCRdb stores just in-frame clones and leaves some out. The data hold some 32,000 clones, with roughly 70% observed a single time. The sequence was obtained from a human donor with non-small cell lung cancer who had stable disease on radiotherapy plus ipilimumab. The genes are TRBV4-3 and TRBJ2-2; D is perhaps TRBD1 (8 bases). The sample consisted of peripheral blood, taken from a patient treated with radiotherapy plus ipilimumab. The CDR3 DNA follows: TGCGCCAGCAGCCAGGCCCTGGGGGGGACAGGCACCGGGGAGCTGTTTTTT. This gives the protein CASSQALGGTGTGELFF.